This T cell receptor beta chain was retrieved from a study of OX40 agonist ivuxolimab in advanced cancers. Study-wide results and limits: The study observed clonal expansion of CD4+ and CD8+ blood T cells by week 6 at 0.1 to 3.0 mg/kg. Expanded clones belonging to CD8+ T cells outnumbered, on average, those of CD4+.

The data were produced by immunoSEQ multiplex PCR, yet TCRdb's version contains in-frame clones alone and is incomplete. This repertoire shows 30,000 to 35,000 clones, 85% to 95% found once; its top ten account for around 4.2%. About this clone: Its matching antigen is unknown.

CDR1 and CDR2 (germline): WSHSY, SAAADI. CDR3 length: 13 residues. The V and J ends lost 7 bases and 6 bases, in that order; junction bases with no gene match: 5. V usage is TRBV10-2 and J usage is TRBJ2-7; 11 nucleotides align to TRBD2. The material sequenced was CD4+ or CD8+ T cells sorted from blood, taken in a trial of the OX40 agonist ivuxolimab. The clonotype comes from an adult with an advanced solid tumor such as melanoma, head and neck, liver or kidney cancer. CDR3 sequence reads: CASTIAGGFEQYF. CDR3 sequence (DNA): TGCGCCAGCACTATAGCGGGAGGGTTCGAGCAGTACTTC.